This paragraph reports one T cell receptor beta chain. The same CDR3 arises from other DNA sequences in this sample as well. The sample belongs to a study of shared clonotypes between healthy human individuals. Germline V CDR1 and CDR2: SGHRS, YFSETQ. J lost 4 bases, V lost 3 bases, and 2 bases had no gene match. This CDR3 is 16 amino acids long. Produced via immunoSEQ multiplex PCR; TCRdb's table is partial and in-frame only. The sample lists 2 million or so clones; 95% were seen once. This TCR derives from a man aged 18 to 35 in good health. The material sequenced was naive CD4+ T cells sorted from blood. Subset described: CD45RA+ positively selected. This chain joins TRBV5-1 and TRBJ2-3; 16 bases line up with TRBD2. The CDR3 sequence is CASSSGLAGGADTQYF. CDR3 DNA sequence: TGCGCCAGCAGCTCGGGACTAGCGGGAGGGGCAGATACGCAGTATTTT.